These 3 T cell receptor beta chains were all obtained from the same sample, sequenced in a study of blood T cells in healthy people across ages. A sample-barcoded 5' primer and a J-beta primer mix were used in a second PCR of roughly 7 to 11 cycles. TCRdb used MiXCR to reprocess the 5' RACE reads, holding one entry per CDR3 protein. The top ten clones hold approximately 22% of a sample with about 730,000 distinct CDR3 sequences, around 46% of them seen once. Source material: blood. The source is a woman aged 60 to 75 in good health.

This clonotype was detected only a few times. V gene TRBV6-2 or TRBV6-3 combines with J gene TRBJ2-5, with D tentatively TRBD2 (5 bases). Trimming shortened V by 4 bases and J by 4 bases, and 13 bases separated the two germline ends. The germline V gene has CDR1 MNHEY and CDR2 SVGEGT. The CDR3 contains 14 residues. The CDR3 protein is CASSFSGKRETQYF. CDR3 nucleotides: TGTGCCAGCAGTTTTTCGGGGAAGCGAGAGACCCAGTACTTC.

V and J are TRBV19 and TRBJ2-1; perhaps D is TRBD1 or TRBD2 (5 bases each). This CDR3 comprises 11 residues. The germline gives CDR1 LNHDA, CDR2 SQIVND (reference sequence). CDR3 sequence reads: CGGSSCNEQFF. The DNA for the CDR3 is TGTGGGGGGTCTTCTTGCAATGAGCAGTTCTTC. Full variable domain (outside the CDR3, taken from reference TRBV19 and TRBJ2-1): DGGITQSPKYLFRKEGQNVTLSCEQNLNHDAMYWYRQDPGQGLRLIYYSQIVNDFQKGDIAEGYSVSREKKESFPLTVTSAQKNPTAFYLCGGSSCNEQFFGPGTRLTVL.

This clonotype was counted a few times. The chain links TRBV3-1 to TRBJ2-7; 12 bases line up with TRBD2. After removal of 5 bases from V and 5 bases from J, the junction contained 7 bases not matched to a gene. This CDR3 has 15 residues. Looked up from germline, CDR1 is LGHDT and CDR2 is YNNKEL (reference sequence). CDR3 bases: TGTGCCAGCAGCACCCGGACTAGCGGGGTCGACGAGCAGTACTTC. It yields the protein CASSTRTSGVDEQYF.